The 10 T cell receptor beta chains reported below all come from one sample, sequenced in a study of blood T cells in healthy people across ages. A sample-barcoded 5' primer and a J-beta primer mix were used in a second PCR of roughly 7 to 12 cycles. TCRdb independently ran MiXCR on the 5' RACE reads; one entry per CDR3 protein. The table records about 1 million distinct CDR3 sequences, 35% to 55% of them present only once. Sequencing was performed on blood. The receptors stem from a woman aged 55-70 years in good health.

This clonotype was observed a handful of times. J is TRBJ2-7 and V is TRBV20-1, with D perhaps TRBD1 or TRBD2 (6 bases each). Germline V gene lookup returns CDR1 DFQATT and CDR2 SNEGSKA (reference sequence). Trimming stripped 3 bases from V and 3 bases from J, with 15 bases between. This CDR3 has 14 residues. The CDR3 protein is CSARGASDYYEQYF. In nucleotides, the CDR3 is TGCAGTGCTAGGGGGGCTAGCGATTACTACGAGCAGTACTTC.

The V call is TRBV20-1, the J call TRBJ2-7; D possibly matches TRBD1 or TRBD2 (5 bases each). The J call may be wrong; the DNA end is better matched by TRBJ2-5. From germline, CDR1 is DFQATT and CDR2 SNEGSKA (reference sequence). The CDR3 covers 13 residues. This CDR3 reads CSASYGTGETQYF. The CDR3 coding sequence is TGCAGTGCTAGTTACGGGACCGGGGAGACCCAGTACTTC.

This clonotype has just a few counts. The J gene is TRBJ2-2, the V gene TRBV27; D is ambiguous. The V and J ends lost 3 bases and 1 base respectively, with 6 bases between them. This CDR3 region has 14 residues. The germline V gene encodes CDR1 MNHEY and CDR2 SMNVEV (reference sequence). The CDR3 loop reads CASSFQRNTGELFF. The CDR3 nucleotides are TGTGCCAGCAGTTTTCAACGGAACACCGGGGAGCTGTTTTTT.

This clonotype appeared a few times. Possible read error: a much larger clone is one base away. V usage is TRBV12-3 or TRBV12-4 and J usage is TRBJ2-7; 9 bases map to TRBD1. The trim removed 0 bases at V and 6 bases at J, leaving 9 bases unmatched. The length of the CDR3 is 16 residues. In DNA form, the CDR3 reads TGTGCCAGCAGTTTAGCCGCGGGACAGGGCATGTCCGAGCAGTACTTC. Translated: CASSLAAGQGMSEQYF.

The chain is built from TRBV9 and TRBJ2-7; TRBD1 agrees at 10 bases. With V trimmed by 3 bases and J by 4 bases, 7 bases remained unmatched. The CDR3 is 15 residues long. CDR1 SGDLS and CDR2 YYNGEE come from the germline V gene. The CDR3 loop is CASSASDRGRYEQYF. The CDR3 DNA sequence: TGTGCCAGCAGCGCCTCTGACAGGGGGCGTTACGAGCAGTACTTC.

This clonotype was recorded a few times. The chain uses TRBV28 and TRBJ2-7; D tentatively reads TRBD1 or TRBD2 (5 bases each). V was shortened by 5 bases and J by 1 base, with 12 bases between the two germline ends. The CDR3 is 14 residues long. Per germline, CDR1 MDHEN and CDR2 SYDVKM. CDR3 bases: TGTGCCAGCAGTACGGGACCCCCATCCTACGAGCAGTACTTC. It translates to CASSTGPPSYEQYF.

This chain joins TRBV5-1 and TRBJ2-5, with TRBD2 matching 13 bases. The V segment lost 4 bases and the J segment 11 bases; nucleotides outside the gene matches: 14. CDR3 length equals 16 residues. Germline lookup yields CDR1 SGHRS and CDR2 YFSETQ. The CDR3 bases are TGCGCCAGCAGCCCCCGGACTAGCGGGAGTCAAAATGAGCAGTACTTC. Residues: CASSPRTSGSQNEQYF.

The CDR3 protein is CASRGRGSPGSQHF. Here the CDR3 DNA reads TGTGCCAGCAGAGGCAGGGGCAGCCCCGGGTCTCAGCATTTT. This sequence joins TRBV27 and TRBJ1-5; maybe TRBD1 (6 bases). Germline V gene sequence: CDR1 MNHEY, CDR2 SMNVEV (reference sequence). With 6 bases removed from V and 13 bases from J, the gap between germline ends came to 22 bases. The CDR3 length is 14 residues.

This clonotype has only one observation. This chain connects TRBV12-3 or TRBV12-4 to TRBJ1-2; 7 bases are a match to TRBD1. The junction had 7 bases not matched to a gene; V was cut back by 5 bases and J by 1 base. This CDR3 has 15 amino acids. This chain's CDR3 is CASSTGTDFNYGYTF. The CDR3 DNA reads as TGTGCCAGCAGTACTGGGACAGACTTTAACTATGGCTACACCTTC.

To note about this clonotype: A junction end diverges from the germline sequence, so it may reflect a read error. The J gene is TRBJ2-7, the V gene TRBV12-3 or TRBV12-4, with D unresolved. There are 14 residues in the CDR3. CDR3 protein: CTSSLDKYPYEQYF. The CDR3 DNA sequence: TGTACCAGCAGTCTAGACAAGTATCCTTACGAGCAGTACTTC.